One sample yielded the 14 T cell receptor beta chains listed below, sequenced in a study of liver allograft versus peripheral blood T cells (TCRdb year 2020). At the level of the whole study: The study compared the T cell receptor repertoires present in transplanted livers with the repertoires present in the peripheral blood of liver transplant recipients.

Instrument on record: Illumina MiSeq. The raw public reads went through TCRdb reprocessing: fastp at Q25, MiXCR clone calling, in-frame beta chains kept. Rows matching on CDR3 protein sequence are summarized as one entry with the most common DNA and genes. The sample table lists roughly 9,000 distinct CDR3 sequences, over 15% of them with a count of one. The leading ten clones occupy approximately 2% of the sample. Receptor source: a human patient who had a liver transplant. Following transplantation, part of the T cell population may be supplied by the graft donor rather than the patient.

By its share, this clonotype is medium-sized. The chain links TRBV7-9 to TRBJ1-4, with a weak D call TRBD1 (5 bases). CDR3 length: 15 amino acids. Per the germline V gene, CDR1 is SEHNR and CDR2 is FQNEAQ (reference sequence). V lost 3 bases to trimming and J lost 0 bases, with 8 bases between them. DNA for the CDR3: TGTGCCAGCAGCTTTCAGGGAACAACTAATGAAAAACTGTTTTTT. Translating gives CASSFQGTTNEKLFF.

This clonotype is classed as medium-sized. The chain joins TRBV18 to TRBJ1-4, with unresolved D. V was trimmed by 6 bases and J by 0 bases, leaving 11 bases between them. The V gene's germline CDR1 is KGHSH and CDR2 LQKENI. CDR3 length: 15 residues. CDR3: CASSSNSATNEKLFF. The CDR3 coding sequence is TGTGCCAGCTCGTCGAATTCCGCAACTAATGAAAAACTGTTTTTT. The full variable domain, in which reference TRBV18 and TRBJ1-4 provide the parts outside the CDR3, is NAGVMQNPRHLVRRRGQEARLRCSPMKGHSHVYWYRQLPEEGLKFMVYLQKENIIDESGMPKERFSAEFPKEGPSILRIQQVVRGDSAAYFCASSSNSATNEKLFFGSGTQLSVL.

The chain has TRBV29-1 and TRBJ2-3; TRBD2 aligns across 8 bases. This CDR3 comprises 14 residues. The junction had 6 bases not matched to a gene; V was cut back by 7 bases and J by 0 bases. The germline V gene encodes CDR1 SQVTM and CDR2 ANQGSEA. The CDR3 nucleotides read TGCAGCGCCAAGCGGGGGACTAGCACAGATACGCAGTATTTT. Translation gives CSAKRGTSTDTQYF.

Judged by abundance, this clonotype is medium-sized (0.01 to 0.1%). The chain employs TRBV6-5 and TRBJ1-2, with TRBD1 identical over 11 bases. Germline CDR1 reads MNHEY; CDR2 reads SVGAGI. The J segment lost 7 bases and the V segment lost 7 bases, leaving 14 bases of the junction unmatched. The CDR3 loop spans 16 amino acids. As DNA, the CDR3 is TGTGCCAGCAAACTCGTCCGGACAGGGGGCGGTATTGGCTACACCTTC. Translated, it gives CASKLVRTGGGIGYTF.

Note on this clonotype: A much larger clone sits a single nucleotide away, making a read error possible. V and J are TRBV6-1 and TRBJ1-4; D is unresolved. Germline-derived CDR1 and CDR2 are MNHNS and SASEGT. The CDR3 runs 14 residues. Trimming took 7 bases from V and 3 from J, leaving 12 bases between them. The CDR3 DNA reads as TGTGCCAGCACCGACAACAGTGCTAATGAAAAACTGTTTTTT. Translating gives CASTDNSANEKLFF.

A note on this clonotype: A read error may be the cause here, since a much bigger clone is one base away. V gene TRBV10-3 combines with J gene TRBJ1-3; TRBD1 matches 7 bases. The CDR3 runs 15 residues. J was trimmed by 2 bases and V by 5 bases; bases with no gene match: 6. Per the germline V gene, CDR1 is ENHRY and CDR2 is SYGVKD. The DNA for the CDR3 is TGTGCCATCAGTACAAGGGGGCGAACTGGAAACACCATATATTTT. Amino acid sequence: CAISTRGRTGNTIYF.

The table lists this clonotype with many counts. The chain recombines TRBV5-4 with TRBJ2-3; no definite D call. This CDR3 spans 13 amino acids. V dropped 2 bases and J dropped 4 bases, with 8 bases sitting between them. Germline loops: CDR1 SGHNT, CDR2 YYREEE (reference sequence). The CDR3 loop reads CASSFNPPDTQYF. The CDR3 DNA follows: TGTGCCAGCAGCTTTAACCCCCCAGATACGCAGTATTTT.

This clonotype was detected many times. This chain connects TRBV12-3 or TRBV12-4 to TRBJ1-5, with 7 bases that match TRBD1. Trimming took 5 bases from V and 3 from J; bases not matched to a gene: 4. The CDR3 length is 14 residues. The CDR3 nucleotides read TGTGCCAGCAGTAGGGGACAGCTCAATCAGCCCCAGCATTTT. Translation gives CASSRGQLNQPQHF.

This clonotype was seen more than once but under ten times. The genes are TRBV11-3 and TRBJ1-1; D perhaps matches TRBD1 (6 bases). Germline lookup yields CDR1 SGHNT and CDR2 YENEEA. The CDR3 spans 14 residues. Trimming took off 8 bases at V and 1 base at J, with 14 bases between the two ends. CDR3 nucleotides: TGTGCCAGCGGTATACAGGGCGGGAACACTGAAGCTTTCTTT. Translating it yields CASGIQGGNTEAFF.

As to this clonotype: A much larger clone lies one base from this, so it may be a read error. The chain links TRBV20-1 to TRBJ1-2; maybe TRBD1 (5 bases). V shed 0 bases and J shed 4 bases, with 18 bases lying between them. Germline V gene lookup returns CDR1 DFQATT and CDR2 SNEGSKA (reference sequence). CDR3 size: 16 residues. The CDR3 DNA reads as TGCAGTGCTAGAGATCCCCGACCAGGGAAAACCTATGGCTACACCTTC. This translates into CSARDPRPGKTYGYTF.

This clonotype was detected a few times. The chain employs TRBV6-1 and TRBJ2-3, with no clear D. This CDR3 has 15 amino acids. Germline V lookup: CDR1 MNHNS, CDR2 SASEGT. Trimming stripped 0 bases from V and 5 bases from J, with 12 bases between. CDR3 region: CASSEAGVIGDTQYF. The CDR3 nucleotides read TGTGCCAGCAGTGAAGCGGGTGTGATTGGAGATACGCAGTATTTT.

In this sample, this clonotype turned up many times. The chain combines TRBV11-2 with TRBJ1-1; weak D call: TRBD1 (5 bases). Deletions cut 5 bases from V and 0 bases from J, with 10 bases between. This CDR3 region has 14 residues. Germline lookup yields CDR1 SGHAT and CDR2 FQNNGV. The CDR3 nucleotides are TGTGCCAGCAGCCCGGGACGCCTGAACACTGAAGCTTTCTTT. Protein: CASSPGRLNTEAFF.

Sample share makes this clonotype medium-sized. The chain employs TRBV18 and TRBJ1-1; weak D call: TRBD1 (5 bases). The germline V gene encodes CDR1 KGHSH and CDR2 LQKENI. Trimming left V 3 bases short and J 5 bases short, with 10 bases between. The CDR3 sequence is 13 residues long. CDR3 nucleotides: TGTGCCAGCTCACCCGTAGGGGAAACTGAAGCTTTCTTT. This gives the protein CASSPVGETEAFF. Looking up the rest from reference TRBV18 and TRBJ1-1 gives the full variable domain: NAGVMQNPRHLVRRRGQEARLRCSPMKGHSHVYWYRQLPEEGLKFMVYLQKENIIDESGMPKERFSAEFPKEGPSILRIQQVVRGDSAAYFCASSPVGETEAFFGQGTRLTVV.

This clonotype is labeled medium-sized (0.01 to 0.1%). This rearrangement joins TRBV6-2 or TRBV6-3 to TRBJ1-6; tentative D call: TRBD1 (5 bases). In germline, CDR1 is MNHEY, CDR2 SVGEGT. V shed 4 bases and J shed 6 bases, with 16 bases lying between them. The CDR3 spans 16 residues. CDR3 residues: CASSFPGTGINSPLHF. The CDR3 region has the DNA TGTGCCAGCAGTTTTCCCGGGACGGGAATTAATTCACCCCTCCACTTT.